These 22 T cell receptor beta chains came from one sample sequenced in a study of blood T cell repertoires in COVID-19. Produced via immunoSEQ multiplex PCR; TCRdb's table is partial and in-frame only. The sample shows about 76,000 clones, 88% of them seen only once. The material sequenced was peripheral blood. These receptors were obtained from a man aged 45-60 years with active COVID-19.

DNA of the CDR3: TGTGCCAGCAGTCAAGACAGGGCGAACACCGGGGAGCTGTTTTTT. Residues: CASSQDRANTGELFF. The rearrangement joins TRBV27 to TRBJ2-2, with 7 bases matching TRBD1. CDR1 MNHEY and CDR2 SMNVEV come from the germline V gene (reference sequence). The CDR3 has 15 residues. V was pared by 5 bases and J by 0 bases, with 3 bases of the junction left unmatched.

The chain couples TRBV19 to TRBJ2-6; 8 positions agree with TRBD2. The germline gives CDR1 LNHDA, CDR2 SQIVND (reference sequence). The CDR3 has 15 residues. V shed 8 bases and J 0 bases; nucleotides not matched to a gene: 3. The CDR3 DNA reads as TGTGCCAGTCGGGGGGGTTACTCTGGGGCCAACGTCCTGACTTTC. This translates into CASRGGYSGANVLTF.

The rearrangement joins TRBV7-2 to TRBJ1-6; D is perhaps TRBD1 (5 bases). Germline V gene data show CDR1 as SGHTA and CDR2 as FQGNSA. This CDR3 is built from 15 residues. The V and J ends lost 7 bases and 7 bases respectively, with 17 bases between them. The CDR3 sequence is CASTSAGPSNSPLHF. In nucleotides, the CDR3 is TGTGCCAGCACCTCCGCGGGGCCATCAAATTCACCCCTCCACTTT.

The rearrangement joins TRBV27 to TRBJ2-1; 7 bases match TRBD2. The CDR3 has 14 amino acids. V lost 4 bases and J lost 8; bases outside the gene matches: 8. Per the germline V gene, CDR1 is MNHEY and CDR2 is SMNVEV (reference sequence). The CDR3 sequence: CASSYETSSDEQFF. For the CDR3, the DNA is TGTGCCAGCAGTTATGAGACTAGCAGTGATGAGCAGTTCTTC.

The chain links TRBV25-1 to TRBJ2-5; D call uncertain. V gave up 6 bases and J gave up 5 bases, with 28 bases separating them. CDR1 is MGHDK and CDR2 is SYGVNS in the germline V gene. This CDR3 is built from 18 residues. The chain's CDR3 is CASSSESVLAWSWETQYF. CDR3 DNA sequence: TGTGCCAGCAGCAGTGAATCTGTTTTAGCTTGGTCATGGGAGACCCAGTACTTC.

This clone has only one observation. The chain joins TRBV11-1 to TRBJ2-7; D is perhaps TRBD1 (6 bases). V was clipped by 1 base and J by 1 base, with 8 bases between them. In germline, CDR1 is SGHAT, CDR2 FQDESV (reference sequence). The CDR3 loop spans 14 amino acids. CDR3 nucleotides: TGTGCCAGCAGCTTAGTTCAGGGGTCCTACGAGCAGTACTTC. Encoded protein: CASSLVQGSYEQYF. Supplemented by reference TRBV11-1 and TRBJ2-7, the full variable domain reads EAEVAQSPRYKITEKSQAVAFWCDPISGHATLYWYRQILGQGPELLVQFQDESVVDDSQLPKDRFSAERLKGVDSTLKIQPAELGDSAMYLCASSLVQGSYEQYFGPGTRLTVT.

The V gene is TRBV11-3, the J gene TRBJ2-2, with 10 bases matching TRBD1. This CDR3 is built from 15 residues. J gave up 5 bases and V 4 bases, and 4 bases lay outside the gene matches. The germline CDR1 and CDR2 sequences are SGHNT and YENEEA. The CDR3 DNA is TGTGCCAGCAGCTCAAGGACAGGGGGGACCGGGGAGCTGTTTTTT. Protein: CASSSRTGGTGELFF.

This clone occurred a few times. This chain connects TRBV5-5 to TRBJ2-1; TRBD1 matches 7 bases. CDR3 size: 16 residues. Germline CDR1 reads SGHKS; CDR2 reads YYEKEE (reference sequence). The V gene end was trimmed by 0 bases and the J gene end by 3 bases; junction bases not matched to a gene: 6. The CDR3 DNA sequence: TGTGCCAGCAGCTTGGTAGGGGGCAGGGGCTACAATGAGCAGTTCTTC. It specifies CASSLVGGRGYNEQFF.

The chain is built from TRBV7-3 and TRBJ2-1, with 12 bases matching TRBD2. The CDR3 loop spans 15 amino acids. Germline loops: CDR1 SGHTA, CDR2 FQGTGA. V dropped 2 bases and J dropped 9; count of bases not matched to a gene: 5. The CDR3 DNA follows: TGTGCCAGCAGCTTAGGGACTAGCGGGCAAGGTGAGCAGTTCTTC. Translation: CASSLGTSGQGEQFF.

The gene calls are TRBV18 and TRBJ2-1, with TRBD2 matching over 7 bases. The CDR3 loop spans 15 amino acids. Germline lookup yields CDR1 KGHSH and CDR2 LQKENI. V was pared by 0 bases and J by 8 bases, with 7 bases of the junction left unmatched. As DNA, the CDR3 is TGTGCCAGCTCACCACCGATGACTAGCATCCATGAGCAGTTCTTC. Its translation is CASSPPMTSIHEQFF.

V is TRBV5-1 and J is TRBJ1-2, with D perhaps TRBD1 (6 bases). Trimming left V 4 bases short and J 3 bases short, with 13 bases between. Germline CDR1 reads SGHRS; CDR2 reads YFSETQ. CDR3 length equals 14 residues. The CDR3: CASSPVRQDYGYTF. The CDR3, as DNA: TGCGCCAGCAGCCCGGTTAGACAGGACTATGGCTACACCTTC. The full variable domain, in which reference TRBV5-1 and TRBJ1-2 provide the parts outside the CDR3, is KAGVTQTPRYLIKTRGQQVTLSCSPISGHRSVSWYQQTPGQGLQFLFEYFSETQRNKGNFPGRFSGRQFSNSRSEMNVSTLELGDSALYLCASSPVRQDYGYTFGSGTRLTVV.

The chain uses TRBV27 and TRBJ2-7, with 8 bases fitting TRBD1. The germline V gene has CDR1 MNHEY and CDR2 SMNVEV (reference sequence). CDR3 length: 14 residues. With V trimmed by 5 bases and J by 2 bases, 5 bases remained unmatched. The CDR3 coding sequence is TGTGCCAGCAGTCCGACAGGGGACCCCTACGAGCAGTACTTC. Its translation is CASSPTGDPYEQYF.

This clone showed up just once. The chain uses TRBV11-2 and TRBJ1-6; 7 bases agree with TRBD1. The J segment lost 16 bases and the V segment lost 5 bases, leaving 17 bases of the junction unmatched. CDR1 is SGHAT and CDR2 is FQNNGV in the germline V gene. The CDR3 length is 15 residues. The CDR3 spells CASSPTTGTRPGLHF. The CDR3 nucleotides read TGTGCCAGCAGCCCGACGACAGGGACCCGTCCGGGGCTCCACTTT.

This clone was seen only once. The chain uses TRBV2 and TRBJ1-1; D unclear. CDR3 length: 13 amino acids. Trimming took 5 bases from V and 0 from J, leaving 7 bases between them. From germline, CDR1 is SNHLY and CDR2 FYNNEI. CDR3 bases: TGTGCCAGCAGTAGACACATGAACACTGAAGCTTTCTTT. Amino acids: CASSRHMNTEAFF.

The V and J genes are TRBV7-2 and TRBJ1-4; D not resolved. The germline V gene has CDR1 SGHTA and CDR2 FQGNSA. V lost 4 bases, J lost 7 bases, and 13 bases lay in between. The length of the CDR3 is 14 residues. The CDR3 DNA reads as TGTGCCAGCAGCTCGGACGCGGGAGGTGAAAAACTGTTTTTT. Protein product: CASSSDAGGEKLFF.

This clone was observed once. The chain recombines TRBV19 with TRBJ1-2, with unresolved D. V gave up 3 bases and J gave up 1 base, with 9 bases separating them. The germline gives CDR1 LNHDA, CDR2 SQIVND (reference sequence). There are 14 residues in the CDR3. DNA of the CDR3: TGTGCCAGTAGTATCGGTAGTTATAACTATGGCTACACCTTC. Its translation: CASSIGSYNYGYTF.

The CDR3 DNA reads TGTGCCAGTAGCCAAGGGGGCAGGGCCGAGGAGACCCAGTACTTC. Translated: CASSQGGRAEETQYF. This chain joins TRBV19 and TRBJ2-5, with 7 bases aligning to TRBD1. CDR1 LNHDA and CDR2 SQIVND come from the germline V gene (reference sequence). The CDR3 contains 15 residues. V shed 6 bases, J shed 5 bases, and the junction held 12 bases outside the gene matches.

This clone is termed medium-sized. This chain links TRBV27 with TRBJ2-7; TRBD1 matches 8 bases. In germline, CDR1 is MNHEY, CDR2 SMNVEV (reference sequence). The ends lost 6 bases at V and 6 bases at J; junction bases unmatched: 19. CDR3 size: 17 residues. CDR3 region: CASSLIVPGTGRFEQYF. The DNA for the CDR3 is TGTGCCAGCAGCCTCATAGTCCCCGGGACAGGAAGATTCGAGCAGTACTTC.

The rearrangement joins TRBV5-1 to TRBJ2-1; the match to TRBD1 covers 7 bases. There are 16 residues in the CDR3. Trimming at V came to 4 bases and at J to 4 bases, leaving 11 bases not matched to a gene. Per germline, CDR1 SGHRS and CDR2 YFSETQ. The CDR3 is CASSQSIRGPYNEQFF. The CDR3 DNA is TGCGCCAGCAGCCAGTCGATAAGGGGGCCTTACAATGAGCAGTTCTTC.

The J gene is TRBJ1-1, the V gene TRBV4-3; D gene unclear. V was clipped by 0 bases and J by 2 bases, with 10 bases between them. Germline V gene lookup returns CDR1 LGHNA and CDR2 YSLEER. CDR3 length equals 15 residues. CDR3 in DNA: TGCGCCAGCAGCCAAGACGGAACAGATAACACTGAAGCTTTCTTT. Protein: CASSQDGTDNTEAFF.

The chain employs TRBV7-2 and TRBJ2-7; 8 bases agree with TRBD2. Unmatched junction bases numbered 12, after V lost 0 bases and J lost 5 bases. Germline CDR1 reads SGHTA; CDR2 reads FQGNSA. The CDR3 consists of 17 residues. CDR3: CASSLAQVAGRVNEQYF. The CDR3 nucleotides read TGTGCCAGCAGCTTAGCGCAGGTAGCGGGACGTGTCAACGAGCAGTACTTC.

About this clone: The sample holds other DNA sequences that translate to the same CDR3. This chain uses TRBV4-3 with TRBJ2-7; perhaps TRBD1 as D (7 bases). Trimming removed 1 base at V and 3 bases at J, with 19 bases between. The CDR3 is 17 residues long. CDR1 is LGHNA and CDR2 is YSLEER in the germline V gene. The CDR3 coding sequence is TGCGCCAGCAGCCAAGGGGCAGGGGGACTCGGTTTCTACGAGCAGTACTTC. The encoded protein is CASSQGAGGLGFYEQYF.